This T cell receptor beta chain comes out of a study of CD8 T cells in ankylosing spondylitis. The CDR3 spans 13 residues. Germline CDR1 SQVTM, CDR2 ANQGSEA. The V and J ends lost 5 bases and 5 bases, in that order; junction bases with no gene match: 3. This clonotype has a handful of counts. Its target is not known. Scientists made TCR beta libraries using quantitative 5'-RACE with molecular barcodes. TCRdb passed the 5' RACE reads through MiXCR, listing each CDR3 protein once. The sample comprises about 700,000 distinct CDR3 sequences, roughly 19% of which are singletons, and 15% to 20% rests with the top ten. Regarding the study as a whole: A TCR beta motif of about eight highly homologous variants seemed to mark ankylosing spondylitis blood. Reports of some motif variants in reactive arthritis synovial fluid and blood predate this one.

The sequence derives from a male donor with ankylosing spondylitis. The V and J genes are TRBV29-1 and TRBJ2-5; 12 positions agree with TRBD1. Input material: blood, either unsorted or a sorted T cell fraction (not recorded which). The CDR3 nucleotides are TGCAGCGTTTGGGACAGGGGGCAGGAGACCCAGTACTTC. This gives the protein CSVWDRGQETQYF.